This entry is about one T cell receptor beta chain. Its cognate antigen is unknown. The sample comes from a study of cytomegalovirus exposure and HLA in healthy donors. General study points: For most TCR beta V segments, an earlier analysis put the productive rate at about 90% or about 30% of the time.

V was pared by 6 bases and J by 0 bases, with 16 bases between. The CDR3 is made up of 15 amino acids. CDR1 and CDR2 from the germline V gene are SQVTM and ANQGSEA. A multiplex PCR was run with 60 Vbeta primers and 13 Jbeta primers. Only in-frame clones appear in the TCRdb table, and some are missing; sequencing was by immunoSEQ multiplex PCR. The table lists around 220,000 clones, 65% to 75% of them singletons. The TCR sequence derives from a woman under 40 in good health and CMV-seronegative. The chain uses TRBV29-1 and TRBJ2-3; tentative D call: TRBD2 (5 bases). The source material was PBMCs. The CDR3 region has the DNA TGCAGCGTCAGCCACCCCAAGCGGAGCACAGATACGCAGTATTTT. Its protein product is CSVSHPKRSTDTQYF.